One and the same sample provided the 5 T cell receptor beta chains below, sequenced in a study of early T cells in non-severe SARS-CoV-2 infection. MiXCR was run by TCRdb on the 5' RACE reads, yielding one entry per CDR3 protein. The sample lists approximately 70,000 distinct CDR3 sequences; roughly an eighth were seen once. This sample comprised whole blood, obtained at baseline. The receptors were gathered from an adult who was a healthcare worker with PCR-confirmed SARS-CoV-2 infection or an uninfected control (not recorded which).

J is TRBJ2-7 and V is TRBV7-3; the match to TRBD1 covers 7 bases. Germline V gives CDR1 SGHTA, CDR2 FQGTGA. The CDR3 sequence is 13 residues long. Trimming cost V 5 bases and J 4 bases; bases outside gene matches: 5. CDR3 loop: CASSAQQGYEQYF. The DNA for the CDR3 is TGTGCCAGCAGCGCACAACAGGGGTACGAGCAGTACTTC.

This clonotype was observed many times. This chain links TRBV6-2 or TRBV6-3 with TRBJ1-1, with 9 bases that match TRBD1. The CDR3 consists of 13 residues. The trim removed 5 bases at V and 5 bases at J, leaving 3 bases unmatched. Germline loops: CDR1 MNHEY, CDR2 SVGEGT. The CDR3 protein is CASSRQGGTEAFF. CDR3 sequence (DNA): TGTGCCAGCAGTCGACAGGGGGGGACTGAAGCTTTCTTT.

This clonotype appeared many times. This sequence joins TRBV7-3 and TRBJ2-2; 9 nucleotides agree with TRBD2. The CDR3 totals 16 residues. V gave up 5 bases and J gave up 2 bases; unmatched junction bases: 6. Germline V CDR1 and CDR2: SGHTA, FQGTGA. This chain's CDR3 is CASSPIAGDNTGELFF. In DNA form, the CDR3 reads TGTGCCAGCAGCCCGATAGCGGGGGATAACACCGGGGAGCTGTTTTTT.

This clonotype was recorded many times. The rearrangement links TRBV5-1 to TRBJ1-1; D is ambiguous. CDR3 length equals 14 residues. The V gene lost 1 base and the J gene lost 2 bases, with 9 bases spanning the gap. Germline V lookup: CDR1 SGHRS, CDR2 YFSETQ. Written as DNA, the CDR3 is TGCGCCAGCAGCTTGACGGCAGCCAACACTGAAGCTTTCTTT. This codes for CASSLTAANTEAFF.

This clonotype was seen a handful of times. This chain joins TRBV6-2 or TRBV6-3 and TRBJ1-1; D gene ambiguous. The CDR3 length is 14 residues. Trimming took off 1 base at V and 5 bases at J, with 11 bases between the two ends. CDR1 is MNHEY, CDR2 SVGEGT, per germline. The CDR3 nucleotides read TGTGCCAGCAGTTACTGGGCAGAGGGTACTGAAGCTTTCTTT. It encodes CASSYWAEGTEAFF.